This T cell receptor beta chain was captured by sequencing in a study of blood T cells in healthy people across ages. The donors, healthy Caucasians from Russia, were aged roughly 6 to 100. A second roughly 6 to 11 cycle PCR used barcoded and J-beta primers. TCRdb redid the calling of the 5' RACE reads with MiXCR, one entry per CDR3 protein. The sample carries about 970,000 distinct CDR3 sequences, roughly 50% recorded once. Looked up from germline, CDR1 is SGHTA and CDR2 is FQGNSA. The CDR3 is 15 residues long. The V and J ends lost 1 base and 0 bases respectively, with 10 bases between them. The V call is TRBV7-2, the J call TRBJ2-7, with D unresolved. Sequencing input: blood. This sequence originates from a woman between 55 and 75 years old in good health. CDR3 sequence: CASSLGAVNSYEQYF. In DNA, the CDR3 is TGTGCCAGCAGCTTAGGGGCGGTAAACTCCTACGAGCAGTACTTC.